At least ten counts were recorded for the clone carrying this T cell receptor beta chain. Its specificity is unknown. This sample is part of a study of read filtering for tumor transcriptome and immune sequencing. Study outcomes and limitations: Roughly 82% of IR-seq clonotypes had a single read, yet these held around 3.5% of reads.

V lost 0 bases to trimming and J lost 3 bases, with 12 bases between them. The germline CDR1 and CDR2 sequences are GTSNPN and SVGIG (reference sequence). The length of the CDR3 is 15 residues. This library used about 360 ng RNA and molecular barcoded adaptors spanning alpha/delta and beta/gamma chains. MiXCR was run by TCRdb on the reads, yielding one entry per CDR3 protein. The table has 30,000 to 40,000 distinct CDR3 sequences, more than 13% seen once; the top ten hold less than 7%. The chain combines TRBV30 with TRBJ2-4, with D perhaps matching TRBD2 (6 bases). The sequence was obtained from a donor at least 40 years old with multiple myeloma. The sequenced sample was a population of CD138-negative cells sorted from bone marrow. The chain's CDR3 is CAWSVGGMGKNIQYF. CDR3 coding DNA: TGTGCCTGGAGTGTAGGCGGGATGGGCAAAAACATTCAGTACTTC.